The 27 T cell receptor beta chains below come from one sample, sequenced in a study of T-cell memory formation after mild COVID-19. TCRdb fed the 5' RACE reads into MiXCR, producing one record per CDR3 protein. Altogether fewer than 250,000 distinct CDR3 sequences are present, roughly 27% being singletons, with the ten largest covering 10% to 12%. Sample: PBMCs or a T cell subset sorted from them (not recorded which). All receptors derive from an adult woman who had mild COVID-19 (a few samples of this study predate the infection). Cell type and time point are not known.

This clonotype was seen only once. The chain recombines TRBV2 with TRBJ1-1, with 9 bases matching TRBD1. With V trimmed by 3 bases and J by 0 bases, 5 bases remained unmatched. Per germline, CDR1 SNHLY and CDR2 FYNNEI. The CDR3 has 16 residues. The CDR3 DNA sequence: TGTGCCAGCAGTGAGGAACAGGGGGCTCTGAACACTGAAGCTTTCTTT. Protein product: CASSEEQGALNTEAFF.

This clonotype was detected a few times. CDR3 nucleotide sequence: TGTGCCAGCAGTTACCACCAGGGCGAGGGTTCACCCCTCCACTTT. Translated, it gives CASSYHQGEGSPLHF. This chain links TRBV6-5 with TRBJ1-6; possible D gene TRBD1, 5 bases. In germline, CDR1 is MNHEY, CDR2 SVGAGI. Trimming cost V 2 bases and J 9 bases, with 14 bases left between them. The length of the CDR3 is 15 residues.

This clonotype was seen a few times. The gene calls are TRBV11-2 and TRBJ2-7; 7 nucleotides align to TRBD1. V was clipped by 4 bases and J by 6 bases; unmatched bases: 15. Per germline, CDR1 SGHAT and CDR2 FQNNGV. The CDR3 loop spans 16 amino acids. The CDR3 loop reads CASSSIEGAKGGEQYF. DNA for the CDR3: TGTGCCAGCAGCTCCATAGAGGGGGCCAAGGGTGGCGAGCAGTACTTC.

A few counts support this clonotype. CDR3 DNA: TGCAGTGCTAGAGAAGTCTATGCGACAGCCAATTCACCCCTCCACTTT. As protein: CSAREVYATANSPLHF. The V and J genes are TRBV20-1 and TRBJ1-6; tentatively, D is TRBD1 (5 bases). Germline CDR1 and CDR2: DFQATT and SNEGSKA (reference sequence). V was trimmed by 0 bases and J by 7 bases, leaving 16 bases between them. The CDR3 spans 16 residues.

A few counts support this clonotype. The CDR3 spells CSVARGRGTNTEAFF. The CDR3 DNA is TGCAGCGTTGCCCGGGGCAGGGGCACGAACACTGAAGCTTTCTTT. The genes are TRBV29-1 and TRBJ1-1, with D perhaps matching TRBD1 (6 bases). Germline V gene sequence: CDR1 SQVTM, CDR2 ANQGSEA. The CDR3 has 15 residues. Trimming took 4 bases from V and 1 from J, leaving 16 bases between them.

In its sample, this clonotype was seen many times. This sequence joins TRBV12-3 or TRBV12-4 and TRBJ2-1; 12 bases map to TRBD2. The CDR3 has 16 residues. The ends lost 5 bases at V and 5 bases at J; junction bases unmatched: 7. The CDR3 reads CASSKTSGRFHNEQFF. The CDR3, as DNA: TGTGCCAGCAGTAAGACTAGCGGGAGATTTCACAATGAGCAGTTCTTC.

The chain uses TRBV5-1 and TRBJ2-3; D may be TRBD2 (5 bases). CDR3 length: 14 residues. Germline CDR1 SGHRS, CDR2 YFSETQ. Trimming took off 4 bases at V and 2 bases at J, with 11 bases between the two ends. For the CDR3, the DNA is TGCGCCAGCAGCCTATGGACTTCCACAGATACGCAGTATTTT. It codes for CASSLWTSTDTQYF.

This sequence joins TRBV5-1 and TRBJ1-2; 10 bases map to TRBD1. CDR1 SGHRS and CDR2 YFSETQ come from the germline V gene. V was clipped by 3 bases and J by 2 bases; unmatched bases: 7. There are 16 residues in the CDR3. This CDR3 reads CASSSRRQGANYGYTF. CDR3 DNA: TGCGCCAGCAGCTCCCGACGACAGGGGGCGAACTATGGCTACACCTTC.

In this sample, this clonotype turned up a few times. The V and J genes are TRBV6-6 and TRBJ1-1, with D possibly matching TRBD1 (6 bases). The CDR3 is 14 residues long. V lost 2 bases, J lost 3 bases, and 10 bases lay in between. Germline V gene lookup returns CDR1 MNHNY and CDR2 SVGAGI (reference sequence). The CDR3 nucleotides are TGTGCCAGCAGTTACGGCCAGGGGTACACTGAAGCTTTCTTT. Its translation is CASSYGQGYTEAFF.

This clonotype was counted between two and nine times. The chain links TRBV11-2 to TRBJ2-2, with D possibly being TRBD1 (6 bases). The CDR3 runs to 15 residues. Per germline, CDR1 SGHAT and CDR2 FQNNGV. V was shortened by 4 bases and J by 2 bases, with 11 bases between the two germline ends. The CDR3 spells CASSSSGTNTGELFF. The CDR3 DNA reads TGTGCCAGCAGCTCTTCCGGGACAAACACCGGGGAGCTGTTTTTT.

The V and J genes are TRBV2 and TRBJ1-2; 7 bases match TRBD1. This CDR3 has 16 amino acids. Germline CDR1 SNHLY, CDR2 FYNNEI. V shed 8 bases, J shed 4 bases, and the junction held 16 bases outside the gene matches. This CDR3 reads CASSGSLPGQFYGYTF. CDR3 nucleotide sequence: TGTGCCAGCTCGGGAAGTTTACCGGGACAGTTCTATGGCTACACCTTC.

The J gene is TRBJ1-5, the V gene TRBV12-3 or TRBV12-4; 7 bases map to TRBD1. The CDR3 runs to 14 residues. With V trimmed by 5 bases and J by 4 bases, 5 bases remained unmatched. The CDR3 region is CASSQGQQNQPQHF. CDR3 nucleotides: TGTGCCAGCAGTCAGGGACAGCAAAATCAGCCCCAGCATTTT.

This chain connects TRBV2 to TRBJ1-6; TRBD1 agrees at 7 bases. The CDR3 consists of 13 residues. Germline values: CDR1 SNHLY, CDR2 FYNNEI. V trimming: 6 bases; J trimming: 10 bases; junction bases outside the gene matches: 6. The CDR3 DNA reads TGTGCCAGCAGGGGGACAGTCCGCTCACCCCTCCACTTT. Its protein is CASRGTVRSPLHF.

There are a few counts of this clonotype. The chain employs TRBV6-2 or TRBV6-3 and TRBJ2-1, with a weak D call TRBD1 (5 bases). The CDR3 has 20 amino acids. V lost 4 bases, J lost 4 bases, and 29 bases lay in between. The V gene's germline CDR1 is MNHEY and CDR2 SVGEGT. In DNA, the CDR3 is TGTGCCAGCAGTTTGAATCAGCTTGGGCTCTCGAGACAGCCTTACAATGAGCAGTTCTTC. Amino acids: CASSLNQLGLSRQPYNEQFF.

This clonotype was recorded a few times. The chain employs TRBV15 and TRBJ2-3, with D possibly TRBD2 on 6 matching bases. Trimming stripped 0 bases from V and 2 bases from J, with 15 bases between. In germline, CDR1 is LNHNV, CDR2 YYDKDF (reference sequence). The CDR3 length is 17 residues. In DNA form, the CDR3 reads TGTGCCACCAGCAGAGAGCCCCGAGGGAGGTCCACAGATACGCAGTATTTT. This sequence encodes CATSREPRGRSTDTQYF.

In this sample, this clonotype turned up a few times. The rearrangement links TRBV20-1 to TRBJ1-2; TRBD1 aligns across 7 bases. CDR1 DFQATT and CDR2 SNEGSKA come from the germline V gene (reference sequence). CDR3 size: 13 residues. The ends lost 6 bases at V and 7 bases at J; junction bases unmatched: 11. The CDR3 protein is CSATGDRDLGYTF. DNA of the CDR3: TGCAGTGCCACCGGCGACAGGGACCTTGGCTACACCTTC.

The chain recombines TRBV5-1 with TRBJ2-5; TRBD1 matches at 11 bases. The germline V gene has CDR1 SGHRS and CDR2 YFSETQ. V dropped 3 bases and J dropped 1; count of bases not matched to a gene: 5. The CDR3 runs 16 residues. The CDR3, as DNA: TGCGCCAGCAGCTCGGGGGACAGGGGGATCCAAGAGACCCAGTACTTC. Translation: CASSSGDRGIQETQYF. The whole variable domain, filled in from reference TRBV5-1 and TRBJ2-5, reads KAGVTQTPRYLIKTRGQQVTLSCSPISGHRSVSWYQQTPGQGLQFLFEYFSETQRNKGNFPGRFSGRQFSNSRSEMNVSTLELGDSALYLCASSSGDRGIQETQYFGPGTRLLVL.

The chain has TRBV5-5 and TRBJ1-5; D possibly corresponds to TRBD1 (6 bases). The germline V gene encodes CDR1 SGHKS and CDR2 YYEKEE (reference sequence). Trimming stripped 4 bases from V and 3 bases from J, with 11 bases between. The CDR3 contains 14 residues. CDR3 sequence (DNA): TGTGCCAGCAGCCCTGACAGGCACAATCAGCCCCAGCATTTT. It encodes CASSPDRHNQPQHF.

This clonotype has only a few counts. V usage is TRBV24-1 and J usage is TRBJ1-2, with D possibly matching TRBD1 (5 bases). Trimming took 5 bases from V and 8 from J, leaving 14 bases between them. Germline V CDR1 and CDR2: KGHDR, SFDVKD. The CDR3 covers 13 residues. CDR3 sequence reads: CATSVTGLGGYTF. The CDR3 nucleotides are TGTGCCACCAGTGTAACAGGATTGGGAGGCTACACCTTC.

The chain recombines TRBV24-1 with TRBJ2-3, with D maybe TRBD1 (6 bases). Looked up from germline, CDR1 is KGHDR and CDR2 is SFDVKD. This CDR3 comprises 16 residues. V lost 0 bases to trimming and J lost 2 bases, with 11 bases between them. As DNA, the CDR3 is TGTGCCACCAGTGATTTGGGGACAAGTCCCACAGATACGCAGTATTTT. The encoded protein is CATSDLGTSPTDTQYF.

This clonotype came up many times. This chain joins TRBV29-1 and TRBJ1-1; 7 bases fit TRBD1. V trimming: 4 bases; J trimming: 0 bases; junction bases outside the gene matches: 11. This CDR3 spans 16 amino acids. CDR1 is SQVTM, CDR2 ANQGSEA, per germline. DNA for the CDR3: TGCAGCGTTGCCCCACAGGGGAGAATCATGAACACTGAAGCTTTCTTT. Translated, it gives CSVAPQGRIMNTEAFF. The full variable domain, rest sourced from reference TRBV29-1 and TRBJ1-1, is SAVISQKPSRDICQRGTSLTIQCQVDSQVTMMFWYRQQPGQSLTLIATANQGSEATYESGFVIDKFPISRPNLTFSTLTVSNMSPEDSSIYLCSVAPQGRIMNTEAFFGQGTRLTVV.

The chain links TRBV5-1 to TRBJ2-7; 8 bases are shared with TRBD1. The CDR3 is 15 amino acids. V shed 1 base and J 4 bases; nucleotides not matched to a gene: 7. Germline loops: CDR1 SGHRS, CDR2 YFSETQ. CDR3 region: CASSLTVDRAYEQYF. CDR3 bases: TGCGCCAGCAGCTTGACCGTGGACAGGGCATACGAGCAGTACTTC.

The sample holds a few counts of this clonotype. The CDR3 region is CASSRGDTAYNEQFF. The CDR3 DNA is TGTGCCAGCAGCCGCGGGGACACGGCTTACAATGAGCAGTTCTTC. This chain joins TRBV5-6 and TRBJ2-1; either TRBD1 or TRBD2 may fit D (6 bases each). CDR1 SGHDT and CDR2 YYEEEE come from the germline V gene. This CDR3 has 15 amino acids. Trimming cost V 4 bases and J 4 bases, with 15 bases left between them.

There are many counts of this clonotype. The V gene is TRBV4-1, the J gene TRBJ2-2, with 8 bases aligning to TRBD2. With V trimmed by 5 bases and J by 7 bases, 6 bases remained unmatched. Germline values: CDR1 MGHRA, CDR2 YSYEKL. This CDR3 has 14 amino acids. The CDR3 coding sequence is TGCGCCAGCAGCTACGGGGGGGCAATCGGGGAGCTGTTTTTT. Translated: CASSYGGAIGELFF.

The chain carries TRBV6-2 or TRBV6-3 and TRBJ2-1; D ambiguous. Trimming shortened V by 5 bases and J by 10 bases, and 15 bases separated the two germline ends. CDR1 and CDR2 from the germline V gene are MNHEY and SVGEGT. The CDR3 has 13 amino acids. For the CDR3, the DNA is TGTGCCAGCAGTCCCTCCCATTACATAGAGCAGTTCTTC. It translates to CASSPSHYIEQFF.

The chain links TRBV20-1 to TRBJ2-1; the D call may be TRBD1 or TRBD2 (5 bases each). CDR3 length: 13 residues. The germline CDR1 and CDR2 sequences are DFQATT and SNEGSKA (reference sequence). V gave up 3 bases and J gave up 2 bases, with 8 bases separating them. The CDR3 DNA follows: TGCAGTGCTAGGGGGGTTACCTACAATGAGCAGTTCTTC. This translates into CSARGVTYNEQFF.

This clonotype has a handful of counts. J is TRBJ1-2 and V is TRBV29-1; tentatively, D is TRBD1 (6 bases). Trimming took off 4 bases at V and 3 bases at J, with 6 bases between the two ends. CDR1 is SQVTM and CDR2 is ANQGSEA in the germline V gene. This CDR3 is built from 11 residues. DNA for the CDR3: TGCAGCGTTGGGACAGACTATGGCTACACCTTC. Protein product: CSVGTDYGYTF.